These 15 T cell receptor beta chains originate from one sample sequenced in a study of blood T cell repertoires in COVID-19. Clones were sequenced by immunoSEQ multiplex PCR, and TCRdb holds only the in-frame ones, with some missing. The repertoire holds about 140,000 clones, around 86% seen once, with 8% to 9.5% in the top ten. Material for sequencing was peripheral blood. These receptor sequences come from a woman aged 60-75 years with active or convalescent COVID-19.

The chain has TRBV20-1 and TRBJ2-1; 11 bases are a match to TRBD2. V gave up 6 bases and J gave up 6 bases; unmatched junction bases: 7. This CDR3 spans 14 amino acids. The germline V gene encodes CDR1 DFQATT and CDR2 SNEGSKA (reference sequence). The CDR3 sequence: CSASSSGRRNEQFF. In DNA form, the CDR3 reads TGCAGTGCGAGTTCTAGCGGGAGGCGCAATGAGCAGTTCTTC.

The chain employs TRBV7-9 and TRBJ2-7; D perhaps matches TRBD1 (5 bases). Trimming removed 5 bases at V and 2 bases at J, with 13 bases between. The CDR3 sequence is 14 residues long. Germline V gene data show CDR1 as SEHNR and CDR2 as FQNEAQ (reference sequence). The CDR3 is CASSGVGATYEQYF. For the CDR3, the DNA is TGTGCCAGCAGCGGAGTAGGGGCCACCTACGAGCAGTACTTC.

The chain uses TRBV25-1 and TRBJ2-5; 8 nucleotides align to TRBD1. J was trimmed by 2 bases and V by 6 bases; bases with no gene match: 2. Germline loops: CDR1 MGHDK, CDR2 SYGVNS. CDR3 length equals 13 residues. In DNA form, the CDR3 reads TGTGCCAGCAGAAACAGGGGGCAAGAGACCCAGTACTTC. Amino acid sequence: CASRNRGQETQYF. Filled out from reference TRBV25-1 and TRBJ2-5, the complete variable domain reads EADIYQTPRYLVIGTGKKITLECSQTMGHDKMYWYQQDPGMELHLIHYSYGVNSTEKGDLSSESTVSRIRTEHFPLTLESARPSHTSQYLCASRNRGQETQYFGPGTRLLVL.

The chain carries TRBV27 and TRBJ1-1, with D uncertain. The V gene lost 11 bases and the J gene lost 1 base, with 17 bases spanning the gap. The germline V gene has CDR1 MNHEY and CDR2 SMNVEV (reference sequence). The CDR3 is made up of 14 amino acids. The CDR3 is CASPQEGRNTEAFF. DNA for the CDR3: TGTGCCTCCCCGCAAGAGGGTAGGAACACTGAAGCTTTCTTT.

The V and J genes are TRBV9 and TRBJ1-1; 8 bases match TRBD1. Germline V gene lookup returns CDR1 SGDLS and CDR2 YYNGEE. CDR3 length: 18 residues. V was clipped by 0 bases and J by 0 bases; unmatched bases: 10. The DNA for the CDR3 is TGTGCCAGCAGCGTAGTTGGGGACAGGAGCTTCATGAACACTGAAGCTTTCTTT. Encoded protein: CASSVVGDRSFMNTEAFF.

The CDR3 sequence: CASSAWSRSTQYV. The CDR3, as DNA: TGTGCCAGCAGTGCGTGGTCTCGCTCTACGCAGTACGTC. The chain recombines TRBV25-1 with TRBJ2-7; D remains ambiguous. Germline CDR1 and CDR2: MGHDK and SYGVNS. V shed 4 bases and J shed 9 bases, with 16 bases lying between them. The CDR3 runs 13 residues.

The gene calls are TRBV9 and TRBJ2-1; a possible D gene is TRBD2 (6 bases). Germline V gene data show CDR1 as SGDLS and CDR2 as YYNGEE. The CDR3 runs 17 residues. V was trimmed by 0 bases and J by 15 bases, leaving 28 bases between them. This CDR3 is CASSVGGSGALERRLFF. CDR3 nucleotides: TGTGCCAGCAGCGTAGGGGGTAGCGGAGCCCTGGAGCGTAGGTTGTTCTTC.

The chain joins TRBV28 to TRBJ1-1; 7 bases fit TRBD1. Trimming took 5 bases from V and 1 from J; bases not matched to a gene: 7. The CDR3 covers 15 residues. Per the germline V gene, CDR1 is MDHEN and CDR2 is SYDVKM. Here the CDR3 DNA reads TGTGCCAGCAGTACCCGACAGGGAGGGAACACTGAAGCTTTCTTT. Translated, it gives CASSTRQGGNTEAFF.

This clone was seen once. The chain joins TRBV2 to TRBJ1-6, with D perhaps TRBD1 (5 bases). Germline V CDR1 and CDR2: SNHLY, FYNNEI. Trimming removed 6 bases from V and 7 bases from J, with 16 bases in between. The CDR3 is 15 amino acids. The CDR3 nucleotides are TGTGCCAGCAGGGAGGGGACCATGTGGAATTCACCCCTCCACTTT. It specifies CASREGTMWNSPLHF.

This chain joins TRBV19 and TRBJ2-3, with 7 positions matching TRBD1. With V trimmed by 2 bases and J by 5 bases, 13 bases remained unmatched. Germline CDR1 is LNHDA and CDR2 is SQIVND (reference sequence). This CDR3 is built from 17 residues. This CDR3 reads CASSISATGISLDTQYF. The DNA of the CDR3 is TGTGCCAGTAGTATAAGTGCGACAGGGATTTCATTAGATACGCAGTATTTT.

The chain links TRBV28 to TRBJ2-6, with TRBD2 as a possible D gene (5 bases). Germline values: CDR1 MDHEN, CDR2 SYDVKM. The CDR3 is 15 residues long. Trimming took off 7 bases at V and 4 bases at J, with 14 bases between the two ends. In DNA, the CDR3 is TGTGCCAGCACGGCAGGACTTTCCGGGGCCAACGTCCTGACTTTC. It yields the protein CASTAGLSGANVLTF.

This chain links TRBV6-6 with TRBJ2-5, with a weak D call TRBD1 (6 bases). Trimming pared 6 bases from V and 5 bases from J, leaving 16 bases between. This CDR3 comprises 14 residues. Per germline, CDR1 MNHNY and CDR2 SVGAGI (reference sequence). The CDR3 region is CASRGDNPGETQYF. The CDR3 DNA is TGTGCCAGCAGGGGGGACAACCCAGGGGAGACCCAGTACTTC.

This chain links TRBV27 with TRBJ2-1; the match to TRBD1 covers 9 bases. The trim removed 5 bases at V and 8 bases at J, leaving 13 bases unmatched. Looked up from germline, CDR1 is MNHEY and CDR2 is SMNVEV (reference sequence). The length of the CDR3 is 16 residues. CDR3 residues: CASSPLPGQGDHEQFF. The CDR3 nucleotides are TGTGCCAGCAGTCCCCTCCCGGGACAGGGAGACCATGAGCAGTTCTTC.

This clone was counted between two and nine times. V is TRBV27 and J is TRBJ2-7; a possible D gene is TRBD2 (7 bases). Trimming shortened V by 6 bases and J by 0 bases, and 9 bases separated the two germline ends. Looked up from germline, CDR1 is MNHEY and CDR2 is SMNVEV (reference sequence). The CDR3 has 13 amino acids. The CDR3 here is CASRGGGSYEQYV. CDR3 DNA sequence: TGTGCCAGCAGGGGAGGGGGCTCCTACGAGCAGTACGTC.

The gene calls are TRBV6-5 and TRBJ2-7; 10 bases map to TRBD1. Germline values: CDR1 MNHEY, CDR2 SVGAGI. The J segment lost 2 bases and the V segment lost 6 bases, leaving 4 bases of the junction unmatched. The CDR3 is 14 amino acids. The CDR3 region is CASSRQGAAYEQYF. CDR3 nucleotides: TGTGCCAGCAGCCGACAGGGGGCTGCCTACGAGCAGTACTTC.